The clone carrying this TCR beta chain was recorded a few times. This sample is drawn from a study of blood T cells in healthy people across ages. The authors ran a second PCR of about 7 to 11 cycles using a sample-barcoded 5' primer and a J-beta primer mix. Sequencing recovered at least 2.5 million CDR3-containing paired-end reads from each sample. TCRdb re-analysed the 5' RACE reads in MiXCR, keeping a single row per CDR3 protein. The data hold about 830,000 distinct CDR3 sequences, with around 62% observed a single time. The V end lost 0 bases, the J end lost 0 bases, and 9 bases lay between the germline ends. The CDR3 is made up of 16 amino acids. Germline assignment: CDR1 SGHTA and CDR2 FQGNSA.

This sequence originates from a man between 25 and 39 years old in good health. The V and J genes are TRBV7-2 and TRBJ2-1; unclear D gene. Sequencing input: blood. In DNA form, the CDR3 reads TGTGCCAGCAGCTTAGCCCGGAGTAGCTCCTACAATGAGCAGTTCTTC. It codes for CASSLARSSSYNEQFF.